This is a list of T cell receptor beta chains from one sample in a study of cytomegalovirus exposure and HLA in healthy donors. Sequencing was performed with immunoSEQ multiplex PCR; in TCRdb, only in-frame clones are kept and a portion is missing. This sample yields about 120,000 clones, of which about three fifths are seen a single time; approximately 11% belongs to the top ten. Input material: PBMCs. The receptors were sampled from a middle-aged man in good health and CMV-seropositive. Both conserved end residues are part of each CDR3. Fields, in order: clone size, J gene, V gene, D gene, CDR3 length, CDR3 protein, CDR3 DNA. D genes are given only for firm matches. Size values are once, few and many counts, or a class for expanded clones, and some rows have none.

size: -; J: TRBJ2-1; V: TRBV7-2; D: TRBD2; length: 16; CDR3: CASSLSLAGARNEQFF; DNA: TGTGCCAGCAGCTTATCTCTAGCGGGAGCAAGGAATGAGCAGTTCTTC
size: -; J: TRBJ2-6; V: TRBV19; D: -; length: 15; CDR3: CASKVRASGANVLTF; DNA: TGTGCCAGTAAAGTGAGGGCCTCTGGGGCCAACGTCCTGACTTTC
size: -; J: TRBJ1-6; V: TRBV6-1; D: -; length: 14; CDR3: CASSASGLNSPLHF; DNA: TGTGCCAGCAGTGCGTCAGGGCTGAATTCACCCCTCCACTTT
size: -; J: TRBJ1-5; V: TRBV28; D: -; length: 13; CDR3: CASRQTRNQPQHF; DNA: TGTGCCAGCAGACAGACCCGCAATCAGCCCCAGCATTTT
size: few; J: TRBJ2-6; V: TRBV16; D: -; length: 17; CDR3: CASSQRMGGSGANVLTF; DNA: TGTGCCAGCAGCCAACGGATGGGAGGCTCTGGGGCCAACGTCCTGACTTTC
size: -; J: TRBJ2-7; V: TRBV18; D: -; length: 14; CDR3: CASSPPSGFYEQYF; DNA: TGTGCCAGCTCACCACCTAGCGGATTCTACGAGCAGTACTTC
size: -; J: TRBJ1-1; V: TRBV6-6; D: TRBD1; length: 14; CDR3: CASSYQDRGTEAFF; DNA: TGTGCCAGCAGTTACCAGGACAGGGGTACTGAAGCTTTCTTT
size: -; J: TRBJ2-5; V: TRBV23-1; D: TRBD1; length: 16; CDR3: CASSLQGPVNQETQYF; DNA: TGCGCCAGCAGCCTACAGGGGCCGGTGAACCAAGAGACCCAGTACTTC
size: -; J: TRBJ2-3; V: TRBV7-9; D: -; length: 12; CDR3: CASSPGEVTQYF; DNA: TGTGCCAGCAGCCCCGGGGAGGTTACGCAGTATTTT
size: -; J: TRBJ2-7; V: TRBV28; D: TRBD2; length: 17; CDR3: CASSSYYVAGGHYEQYF; DNA: TGTGCCAGCAGTTCATACTATGTAGCGGGAGGGCACTACGAGCAGTACTTC
size: -; J: TRBJ2-5; V: TRBV19; D: TRBD2; length: 15; CDR3: CASSPGLAGQETQYF; DNA: TGTGCCAGTAGTCCGGGACTAGCGGGACAAGAGACCCAGTACTTC
size: -; J: TRBJ2-7; V: TRBV5-4; D: -; length: 14; CDR3: CASSPGQRSYEQYF; DNA: TGTGCCAGCAGCCCAGGACAGCGCTCCTACGAGCAGTACTTC
size: -; J: TRBJ1-2; V: TRBV27; D: -; length: 14; CDR3: CASRPQTGSYGYTF; DNA: TGTGCCAGCCGTCCCCAGACAGGTTCGTATGGCTACACCTTC
size: -; J: TRBJ2-7; V: TRBV7-9; D: TRBD1; length: 14; CDR3: CASSTGTGTHEQYF; DNA: TGTGCCAGCAGTACCGGGACAGGGACCCACGAGCAGTACTTC
size: many; J: TRBJ1-5; V: TRBV6-5; D: -; length: 13; CDR3: CASSPTSEKPQHF; DNA: TGTGCCAGCAGCCCAACGAGCGAGAAGCCCCAGCATTTT
size: -; J: TRBJ1-1; V: TRBV6-4; D: TRBD1; length: 14; CDR3: CASSRDRLNTEAFF; DNA: TGTGCCAGCAGTCGGGACAGACTGAACACTGAAGCTTTCTTT
size: once; J: TRBJ2-1; V: TRBV28; D: -; length: 11; CDR3: CAEGGNNEQFF; DNA: TGTGCCGAGGGGGGGAACAATGAGCAGTTCTTC
size: -; J: TRBJ2-3; V: TRBV29-1; D: -; length: 13; CDR3: CSTHREMTDTQYF; DNA: TGCAGCACCCACAGGGAGATGACAGATACGCAGTATTTT
size: -; J: TRBJ2-4; V: TRBV4-3; D: TRBD1; length: 18; CDR3: CASSQASRPGQGRNIQYF; DNA: TGCGCCAGCAGCCAAGCTTCCCGACCGGGACAGGGGAGGAACATTCAGTACTTC
size: -; J: TRBJ2-3; V: TRBV30; D: -; length: 12; CDR3: CAWEQGSDTQYF; DNA: TGTGCCTGGGAGCAGGGTTCAGATACGCAGTATTTT
size: -; J: TRBJ1-6; V: TRBV25-1; D: -; length: 14; CDR3: CVTSVSSYNSPLHF; DNA: TGTGTCACGTCCGTTAGCTCCTATAATTCACCCCTCCACTTT
size: -; J: TRBJ1-2; V: TRBV4-1; D: -; length: 17; CDR3: CASSQGGARPSNYGYTF; DNA: TGCGCCAGCAGCCAGGGAGGGGCCCGCCCCTCTAACTATGGCTACACCTTC
size: -; J: TRBJ2-3; V: TRBV19; D: TRBD2; length: 16; CDR3: CASSGRAGTSTDTQYF; DNA: TGTGCCAGTAGTGGGAGGGCGGGAACTAGCACAGATACGCAGTATTTT
size: -; J: TRBJ2-1; V: TRBV10-3; D: TRBD2; length: 15; CDR3: CAIFRWRESFNEQFF; DNA: TGTGCCATTTTTAGGTGGCGGGAGAGCTTCAATGAGCAGTTCTTC
size: -; J: TRBJ1-4; V: TRBV25-1; D: -; length: 15; CDR3: CASSEEPARNEKLFF; DNA: TGTGCCAGCAGTGAGGAACCGGCTAGGAATGAAAAACTGTTTTTT
size: few; J: TRBJ2-7; V: TRBV19; D: -; length: 16; CDR3: CASSPFLTGDTYEQYF; DNA: TGTGCCAGTAGTCCATTTCTGACAGGAGATACCTACGAGCAGTACTTC
size: once; J: TRBJ2-7; V: TRBV6-6; D: TRBD2; length: 16; CDR3: CASRFLGPTSGYEQYF; DNA: TGTGCCAGCAGGTTCCTTGGTCCGACTAGCGGGTACGAGCAGTACTTC
size: -; J: TRBJ2-5; V: TRBV7-3; D: -; length: 13; CDR3: CASSLRREETQYF; DNA: TGTGCCAGCAGCTTAAGGCGGGAAGAGACCCAGTACTTC
size: -; J: TRBJ2-7; V: TRBV6-6; D: TRBD2; length: 13; CDR3: CASSLSGRGEQYF; DNA: TGTGCCAGCAGCTTGAGCGGGAGAGGCGAGCAGTACTTC
size: -; J: TRBJ1-3; V: TRBV19; D: TRBD1; length: 14; CDR3: CASTEIGTAASVYF; DNA: TGTGCCAGTACCGAGATTGGGACAGCCGCCTCTGTTTATTTT
size: few; J: TRBJ1-4; V: TRBV5-1; D: -; length: 16; CDR3: CASSLGQGLINEKLFF; DNA: TGCGCCAGCAGCTTAGGTCAGGGACTGATTAATGAAAAACTGTTTTTT
size: -; J: TRBJ1-2; V: TRBV28; D: TRBD1; length: 15; CDR3: CASITPGQGILGYTF; DNA: TGTGCCAGCATCACTCCGGGACAGGGGATCCTTGGCTACACCTTC
size: few; J: TRBJ2-3; V: TRBV5-8; D: -; length: 15; CDR3: CASSPWAGDTDTQYF; DNA: TGTGCCAGCAGCCCATGGGCAGGCGACACAGATACGCAGTATTTT
size: -; J: TRBJ2-7; V: TRBV7-2; D: TRBD2; length: 14; CDR3: CASSGRAGGYEQYF; DNA: TGTGCCAGCAGCGGAAGAGCGGGAGGGTACGAGCAGTACTTC
size: -; J: TRBJ1-2; V: TRBV11-2; D: TRBD1; length: 13; CDR3: CASSLDRNYGYTF; DNA: TGTGCCAGCAGCCTGGACAGGAACTATGGCTACACCTTC
size: -; J: TRBJ1-1; V: TRBV4-2; D: -; length: 16; CDR3: CASSQDEGSLDTEAFF; DNA: TGTGCCAGCAGCCAAGATGAGGGATCGTTGGACACTGAAGCTTTCTTT
size: -; J: TRBJ1-1; V: TRBV18; D: TRBD1; length: 16; CDR3: CASSPGQGMGGAEAFF; DNA: TGTGCCAGCTCACCAGGACAGGGCATGGGGGGCGCTGAAGCTTTCTTT
size: -; J: TRBJ2-6; V: TRBV5-4; D: -; length: 15; CDR3: CASFRGASGANVLTF; DNA: TGTGCCAGCTTTCGGGGGGCGAGTGGGGCCAACGTCCTGACTTTC
size: -; J: TRBJ2-3; V: TRBV27; D: -; length: 17; CDR3: CASSWGHRDSSTDTQYF; DNA: TGTGCCAGCAGTTGGGGACATCGCGACTCTAGCACAGATACGCAGTATTTT
size: few; J: TRBJ1-5; V: TRBV6-1; D: TRBD1; length: 15; CDR3: CASTGQTYSNQPQHF; DNA: TGTGCCAGCACGGGACAGACTTATAGCAATCAGCCCCAGCATTTT
size: -; J: TRBJ2-5; V: TRBV20-1; D: -; length: 11; CDR3: CSVRRGETQYF; DNA: TGCAGTGTTAGACGGGGGGAGACCCAGTACTTC
size: few; J: TRBJ1-1; V: TRBV29-1; D: -; length: 13; CDR3: CSVEWGVNTEAFF; DNA: TGCAGCGTTGAATGGGGGGTGAACACTGAAGCTTTCTTT
size: -; J: TRBJ2-3; V: TRBV4-1; D: TRBD2; length: 20; CDR3: CASSQTRLAGEMTSTDTQYF; DNA: TGCGCCAGCAGCCAAACCAGGCTAGCGGGCGAAATGACTAGCACAGATACGCAGTATTTT
size: -; J: TRBJ2-6; V: TRBV18; D: -; length: 14; CDR3: CASSQRSGANVLTF; DNA: TGTGCCAGCTCACAGCGGTCTGGGGCCAACGTCCTGACTTTC
size: -; J: TRBJ2-7; V: TRBV14; D: TRBD1; length: 14; CDR3: CASSDRDSTYEQYF; DNA: TGTGCCAGCAGTGACAGGGACAGTACCTACGAGCAGTACTTC
size: large; J: TRBJ1-1; V: TRBV6-5; D: TRBD1; length: 13; CDR3: CASSFRQGVEAFF; DNA: TGTGCCAGCAGTTTCCGACAGGGTGTGGAAGCTTTCTTT
size: few; J: TRBJ2-1; V: TRBV30; D: TRBD2; length: 13; CDR3: CAWTASGAGEQFF; DNA: TGTGCCTGGACGGCTAGCGGGGCGGGTGAGCAGTTCTTC
size: once; J: TRBJ1-3; V: TRBV7-2; D: TRBD1; length: 16; CDR3: CASSTQGTGAGNTIYF; DNA: TGTGCCAGCAGCACTCAAGGGACAGGGGCTGGAAACACCATATATTTT